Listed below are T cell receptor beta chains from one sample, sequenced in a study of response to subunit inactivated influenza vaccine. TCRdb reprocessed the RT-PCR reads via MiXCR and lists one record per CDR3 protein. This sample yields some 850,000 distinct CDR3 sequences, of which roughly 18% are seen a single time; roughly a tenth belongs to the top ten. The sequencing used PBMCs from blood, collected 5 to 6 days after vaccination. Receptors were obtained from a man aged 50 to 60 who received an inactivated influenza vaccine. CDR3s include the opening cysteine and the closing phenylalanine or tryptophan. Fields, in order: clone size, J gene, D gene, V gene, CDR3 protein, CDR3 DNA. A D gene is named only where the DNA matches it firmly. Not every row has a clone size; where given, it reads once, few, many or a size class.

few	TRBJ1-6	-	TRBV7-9	CASSPDIYNSPLHF	TGTGCCAGCAGCCCGGACATCTATAATTCACCCCTCCACTTT
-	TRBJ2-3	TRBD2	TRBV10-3	CAISALAGGATDTQYF	TGTGCCATCAGTGCATTAGCGGGGGGAGCCACAGATACGCAGTATTTT
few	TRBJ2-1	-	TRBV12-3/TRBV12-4	CASSFRLSSFTVHEQFF	TGTGCCAGCAGTTTTAGACTATCGAGTTTTACAGTACATGAGCAGTTCTTC
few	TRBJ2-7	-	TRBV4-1	CASSSYSSYEQYF	TGCGCCAGCAGCTCGTATAGCTCCTACGAGCAGTACTTC
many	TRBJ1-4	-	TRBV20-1	CSASKAVNEKLFF	TGCAGTGCTAGTAAGGCAGTTAATGAAAAACTGTTTTTT
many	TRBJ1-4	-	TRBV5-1	CASSADSNNEKLFF	TGCGCCAGCAGCGCGGACAGTAATAATGAAAAACTGTTTTTT
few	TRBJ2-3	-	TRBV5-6	CASSLTPEADTQYF	TGTGCCAGCAGCTTGACTCCAGAGGCAGATACGCAGTATTTT
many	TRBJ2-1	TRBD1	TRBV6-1	CASSRRQGHNEQFF	TGTGCCAGCAGTCGACGACAGGGGCACAATGAGCAGTTCTTC
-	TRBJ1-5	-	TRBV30	CAWSKGQPQHF	TGTGCCTGGAGTAAAGGTCAGCCCCAGCATTTT
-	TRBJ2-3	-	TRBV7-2	CASSSRNGGDAQYF	TGTGCCAGCAGCTCCAGGAACGGAGGTGATGCGCAGTATTTT
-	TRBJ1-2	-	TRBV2	CASSESGLYGYTF	TGTGCCAGCAGTGAATCAGGGTTATATGGCTACACCTTC
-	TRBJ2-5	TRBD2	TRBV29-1	CSVVRAGGPQETQYF	TGCAGCGTTGTACGCGCGGGAGGGCCTCAGGAGACCCAGTACTTC
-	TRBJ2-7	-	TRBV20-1	CSAPRPGGVASYEQYF	TGCAGTGCTCCTCGCCCCGGCGGGGTGGCTTCCTACGAGCAGTACTTC
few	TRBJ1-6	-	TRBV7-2	CASSLALALYNSPLHF	TGTGCCAGCAGCTTAGCCCTGGCCCTTTATAATTCACCCCTCCACTTT
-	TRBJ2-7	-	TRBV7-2	CASSHAAYEQYF	TGTGCCAGCAGCCATGCGGCCTACGAGCAGTACTTC
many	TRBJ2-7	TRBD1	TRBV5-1	CASSQDPDRPPYEQYF	TGCGCCAGCAGCCAGGACCCGGACAGGCCTCCCTACGAGCAGTACTTC
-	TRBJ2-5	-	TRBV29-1	CSVAGNFGETQYF	TGCAGCGTGGCCGGGAACTTCGGAGAGACCCAGTACTTC
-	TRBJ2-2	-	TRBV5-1	CASSFGQGLAGELFF	TGCGCCAGCAGCTTCGGCCAGGGTTTGGCCGGGGAGCTGTTTTTT
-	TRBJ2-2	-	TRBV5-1	CASSNRGANTGELFF	TGCGCCAGCAGCAACCGGGGTGCGAACACCGGGGAGCTGTTTTTT
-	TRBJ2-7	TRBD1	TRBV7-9	CASSPDREETYEQYF	TGTGCCAGCAGCCCAGACAGGGAAGAGACCTACGAGCAGTACTTC
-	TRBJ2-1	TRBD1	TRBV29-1	CSVTRDRKFNEQFF	TGCAGCGTCACCCGGGACAGGAAATTCAATGAGCAGTTCTTC
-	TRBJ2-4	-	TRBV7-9	CASSLDGGGNIQYF	TGTGCCAGCAGCTTAGACGGAGGGGGAAACATTCAGTACTTC
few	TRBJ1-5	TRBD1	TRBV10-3	CAIRGQGAGQPQHF	TGTGCCATCAGGGGACAGGGGGCTGGGCAGCCCCAGCATTTT
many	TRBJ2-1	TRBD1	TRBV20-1	CSARPGTGAYNEQFF	TGCAGTGCTCGTCCCGGGACAGGGGCCTACAATGAGCAGTTCTTC
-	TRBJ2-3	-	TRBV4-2	CASSQEVPSRAGTGVGADTQYF	TGTGCCAGCAGCCAAGAAGTACCCTCTCGGGCCGGGACCGGGGTGGGAGCAGATACGCAGTATTTT
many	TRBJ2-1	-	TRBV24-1	CATSDWGRRNEQFF	TGTGCCACCAGTGATTGGGGAAGGCGGAATGAGCAGTTCTTC
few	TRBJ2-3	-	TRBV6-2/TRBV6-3	CASSPRDTLGGTDTQYF	TGTGCCAGCAGTCCCCGGGACACACTAGGTGGGACAGATACGCAGTATTTT
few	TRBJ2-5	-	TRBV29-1	CSVEGEWPKETQYF	TGCAGCGTTGAAGGAGAGTGGCCGAAAGAGACCCAGTACTTC
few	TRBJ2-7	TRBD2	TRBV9	CASSVSGRAGYEQYF	TGTGCCAGCAGCGTGAGCGGGAGGGCCGGATACGAGCAGTACTTC
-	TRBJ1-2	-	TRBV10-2	CASSHYRDDYGYTF	TGCGCCAGCAGTCATTACAGGGACGACTATGGCTACACCTTC
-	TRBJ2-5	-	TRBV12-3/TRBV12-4	CASSFGNSQETQYF	TGTGCCAGCAGCTTCGGAAACAGCCAAGAGACCCAGTACTTC
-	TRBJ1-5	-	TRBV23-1	CASSQTQGQGNQPQHF	TGCGCCAGCAGTCAAACTCAGGGCCAGGGCAATCAGCCCCAGCATTTT
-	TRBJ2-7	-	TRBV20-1	CSALRDRSYEQYF	TGCAGTGCCCTGCGGGACAGATCCTACGAGCAGTACTTC
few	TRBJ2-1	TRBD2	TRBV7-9	CASSSSSRASGYNEQFF	TGTGCCAGCAGCTCCTCGTCGAGGGCTAGCGGCTACAATGAGCAGTTCTTC
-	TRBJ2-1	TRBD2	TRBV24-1	CATSESGRGNEQFF	TGTGCCACCAGTGAAAGCGGGAGAGGCAATGAGCAGTTCTTC
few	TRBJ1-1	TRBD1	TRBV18	CASSQDRLEAFF	TGTGCCAGCTCACAGGACAGGCTTGAAGCTTTCTTT
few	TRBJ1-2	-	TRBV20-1	CSAIILQPNYGYTF	TGCAGTGCTATCATACTACAGCCAAACTATGGCTACACCTTC
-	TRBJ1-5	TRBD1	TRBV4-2	CASSQDRTGGGNQPQHF	TGTGCCAGCAGCCAAGATCGGACAGGGGGAGGCAATCAGCCCCAGCATTTT
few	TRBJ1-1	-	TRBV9	CASSATGGKNTEAFF	TGTGCCAGCAGCGCAACGGGGGGTAAGAACACTGAAGCTTTCTTT
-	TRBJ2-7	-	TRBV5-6	CASSLSGFYEQYF	TGCGCCAGCAGCTTGTCAGGCTTCTACGAGCAGTACTTC
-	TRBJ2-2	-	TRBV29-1	CSVEDLTGELFF	TGCAGCGTTGAAGACCTAACCGGGGAGCTGTTTTTT
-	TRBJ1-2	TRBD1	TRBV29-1	CSVDRTGILGYTF	TGCAGCGTTGACCGGACAGGGATATTGGGCTACACCTTC
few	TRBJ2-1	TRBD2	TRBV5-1	CASSAAGTRKGDEQFF	TGCGCCAGCAGCGCAGCCGGGACTAGGAAAGGCGATGAGCAGTTCTTC
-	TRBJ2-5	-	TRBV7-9	CASSINQGRETQYF	TGTGCCAGCAGCATTAACCAGGGGCGGGAGACCCAGTACTTC
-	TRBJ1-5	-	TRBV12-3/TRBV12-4	CASTLGGESNQPQHF	TGTGCCAGCACACTAGGTGGGGAGAGCAATCAGCCCCAGCATTTT
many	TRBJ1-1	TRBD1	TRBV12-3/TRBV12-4	CASSSRQGRNTEAFF	TGTGCCAGCAGTTCCCGACAGGGAAGAAACACTGAAGCTTTCTTT
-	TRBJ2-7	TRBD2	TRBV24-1	CATSDASSGRANEQYF	TGTGCCACCAGTGATGCCTCTAGCGGGAGGGCCAACGAGCAGTACTTC
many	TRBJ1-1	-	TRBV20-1	CSARVGGTEAFF	TGCAGTGCTAGAGTTGGGGGCACTGAAGCTTTCTTT
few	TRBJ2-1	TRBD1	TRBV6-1	CASSDRDRLYNEQFF	TGTGCCAGCAGTGACCGGGACAGGCTTTACAATGAGCAGTTCTTC
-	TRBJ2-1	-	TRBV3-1	CASSQDLVPNEQFF	TGTGCCAGCAGCCAAGATCTGGTTCCCAATGAGCAGTTCTTC
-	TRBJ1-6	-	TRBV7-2	CASGGAGSYNSPLHF	TGTGCCAGTGGGGGGGCGGGCTCCTATAATTCACCCCTCCACTTT
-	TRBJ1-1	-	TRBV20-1	CSASPTNTEAFF	TGCAGTGCTAGCCCAACCAACACTGAAGCTTTCTTT
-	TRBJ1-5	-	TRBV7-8	CASSLVGHRGQPQHF	TGTGCCAGCAGCTTAGTAGGGCATCGCGGCCAGCCCCAGCATTTT
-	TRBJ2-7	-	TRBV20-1	CSAAQSYEQYF	TGCAGTGCCGCGCAGTCCTACGAGCAGTACTTC